Below, 11 T cell receptor beta chains from the same sample are listed, as sequenced in a study of T cells after yellow fever vaccination (dated by TCRdb to the late 2010s). Library prep was done by 5' RACE. The instrument was an Illumina NovaSeq 6000. TCRdb cleaned the public reads at Q25 with fastp, built clones with MiXCR and kept in-frame beta chains. Merged by CDR3 protein, the rows form single entries marked with the most common genes and DNA. This sample is represented by 200,000 to 250,000 distinct CDR3 sequences; more than 3% of them were singletons. The leading ten clones occupy under 3.5% of the sample. The treatment or condition label on this specimen signifies: live attenuated yellow fever vaccine strain. This sample comprised CD4+ T cells sorted from PBMCs, obtained 10 days after the yellow fever booster vaccination. The receptors were gathered from a man younger than 30 who received the YFV17D yellow fever vaccine.

This clonotype was counted between two and nine times. The chain joins TRBV20-1 to TRBJ2-3; 9 nucleotides agree with TRBD2. Germline V gene data show CDR1 as DFQATT and CDR2 as SNEGSKA (reference sequence). V gave up 6 bases and J gave up 5 bases; unmatched junction bases: 15. The CDR3 runs 16 residues. The chain's CDR3 is CSASQGRGGRGDTQYF. Written as DNA, the CDR3 is TGCAGTGCCTCTCAGGGGCGGGGGGGCCGCGGAGATACGCAGTATTTT.

There are many counts of this clonotype. The genes are TRBV9 and TRBJ1-4; D may be TRBD1 (5 bases). The CDR3 contains 15 residues. Germline values: CDR1 SGDLS, CDR2 YYNGEE. V shed 4 bases and J shed 6 bases, with 16 bases lying between them. The chain's CDR3 is CASSPAGGLDEKLFF. CDR3 nucleotides: TGTGCCAGCAGCCCTGCGGGGGGTTTGGATGAAAAACTGTTTTTT.

There are a few counts of this clonotype. V usage is TRBV7-3 and J usage is TRBJ1-1, with D perhaps matching TRBD1 (5 bases). The CDR3 spans 15 residues. Looked up from germline, CDR1 is SGHTA and CDR2 is FQGTGA. The V end lost 2 bases, the J end lost 0 bases, and 10 bases lay between the germline ends. CDR3 region: CASSLVGRLNTEAFF. CDR3 bases: TGTGCCAGCAGCTTAGTGGGGCGGCTGAACACTGAAGCTTTCTTT. The full variable domain, with the rest looked up from reference TRBV7-3 and TRBJ1-1, is GAGVSQTPSNKVTEKGKYVELRCDPISGHTALYWYRQSLGQGPEFLIYFQGTGAADDSGLPNDRFFAVRPEGSVSTLKIQRTERGDSAVYLCASSLVGRLNTEAFFGQGTRLTVV.

Ten or more counts support this clonotype. This chain joins TRBV20-1 and TRBJ1-1; the D is unclear. Trimming shortened V by 0 bases and J by 0 bases, and 5 bases separated the two germline ends. CDR3 length equals 13 residues. The germline gives CDR1 DFQATT, CDR2 SNEGSKA (reference sequence). CDR3 sequence reads: CSARDGLNTEAFF. The CDR3 DNA reads TGCAGTGCTAGAGACGGTTTGAACACTGAAGCTTTCTTT.

This rearrangement joins TRBV18 to TRBJ1-2; D is uncertain. CDR3 length: 15 amino acids. Looked up from germline, CDR1 is KGHSH and CDR2 is LQKENI. Trimming pared 2 bases from V and 3 bases from J, leaving 13 bases between. The DNA of the CDR3 is TGTGCCAGCTCACCAGGGAGTGAAGGATACTATGGCTACACCTTC. Residues: CASSPGSEGYYGYTF.

This clonotype was observed a few times. A read error may produce the germline difference seen at one junction end. This chain joins TRBV7-7 and TRBJ1-1; TRBD1 is a possible D gene (6 bases). Germline CDR1 reads SSHAT; CDR2 reads FNYEAQ (reference sequence). This CDR3 has 15 residues. Here the CDR3 DNA reads TGTGCTAGCAGCTTAGAGGGGGGGCCTGACACTGAAGCTTTCTTT. This encodes CASSLEGGPDTEAFF. Complete variable domain (other parts from reference TRBV7-7 and TRBJ1-1): GAGVSQSPRYKVTKRGQDVTLRCDPISSHATLYWYQQALGQGPEFLTYFNYEAQPDKSGLPSDRFSAERPEGSISTLTIQRTEQRDSAMYRCASSLEGGPDTEAFFGQGTRLTVV.

This clonotype was found many times. The chain is built from TRBV7-2 and TRBJ2-1, with TRBD1 as a possible D gene (6 bases). This CDR3 region has 15 residues. CDR1 and CDR2 (germline): SGHTA, FQGNSA. The ends were cut back, 4 bases at V and 10 bases at J, with 20 bases in the middle. CDR3 in DNA: TGTGCCAGCAGCTCTACCCTTTACAGGGTTAAAGAGCAGTTCTTC. Its translation is CASSSTLYRVKEQFF.

This clonotype was seen at least ten times. The V call is TRBV3-1, the J call TRBJ2-2; possible D gene TRBD2, 6 bases. The ends were cut back, 1 base at V and 0 bases at J, with 9 bases in the middle. The CDR3 covers 16 residues. CDR1 and CDR2 from the germline V gene are LGHDT and YNNKEL (reference sequence). The CDR3 DNA sequence: TGTGCCAGCAGCCAAGTGCGGGGAACGAACACCGGGGAGCTGTTTTTT. Amino acids: CASSQVRGTNTGELFF.

The CDR3 reads CASGTDLNTEAFF. CDR3 nucleotide sequence: TGTGCCAGCGGAACGGATCTGAACACTGAAGCTTTCTTT. The chain couples TRBV7-2 to TRBJ1-1; D is unresolved. CDR1 and CDR2 (germline): SGHTA, FQGNSA. V shed 8 bases and J shed 0 bases, with 10 bases lying between them. This CDR3 is 13 amino acids long.

The sample holds many counts of this clonotype. DNA for the CDR3: TGTGCCAGCAGTCCGACAGGGGGGACAGATACGCAGTATTTT. Its translation: CASSPTGGTDTQYF. The chain has TRBV3-1 and TRBJ2-3, with 9 bases lining up with TRBD1. The germline CDR1 and CDR2 sequences are LGHDT and YNNKEL (reference sequence). This CDR3 contains 14 residues. V shed 6 bases, J shed 3 bases, and the junction held 4 bases outside the gene matches.

This clonotype has a handful of counts. The chain employs TRBV7-8 and TRBJ2-2, with 8 bases that match TRBD1. In germline, CDR1 is SGHVS, CDR2 FQNEAQ. CDR3 size: 18 residues. J was trimmed by 2 bases and V by 2 bases; bases with no gene match: 10. CDR3 residues: CASSLRAGGVGNTGELFF. Written as DNA, the CDR3 is TGTGCCAGCAGCTTACGGGCAGGGGGCGTCGGAAACACCGGGGAGCTGTTTTTT.